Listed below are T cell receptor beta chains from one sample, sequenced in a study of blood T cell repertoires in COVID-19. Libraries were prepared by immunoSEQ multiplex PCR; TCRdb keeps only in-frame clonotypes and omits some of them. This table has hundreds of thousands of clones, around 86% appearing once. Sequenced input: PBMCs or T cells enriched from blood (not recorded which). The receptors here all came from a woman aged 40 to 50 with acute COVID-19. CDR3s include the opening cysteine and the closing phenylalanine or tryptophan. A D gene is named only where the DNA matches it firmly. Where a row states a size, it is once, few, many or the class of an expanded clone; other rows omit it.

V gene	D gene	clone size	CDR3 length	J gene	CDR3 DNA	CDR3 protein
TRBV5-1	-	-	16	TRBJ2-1	TGCGCCAGCAGCTTGGTATCGGCGGGATCCTACAATGAGCAGTTCTTC	CASSLVSAGSYNEQFF
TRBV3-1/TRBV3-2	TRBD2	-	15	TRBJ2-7	TGTGCCAGCAGCCCCTCCCGGTGGACTAGCGGCGAGCAGTACTTC	CASSPSRWTSGEQYF
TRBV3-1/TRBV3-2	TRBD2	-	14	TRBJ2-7	TGTGCCAGCAGCCCGGGACTAGGGAACTACGAGCAGTACTTC	CASSPGLGNYEQYF
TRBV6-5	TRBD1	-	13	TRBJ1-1	TGTGCCAGCACCAGATACAGGGGGGCCTCAGCTTTCTTT	CASTRYRGASAFF
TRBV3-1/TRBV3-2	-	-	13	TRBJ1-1	TGTGCCAGCAGCCAAGACATGAACACTGAAGCTTTCTTT	CASSQDMNTEAFF
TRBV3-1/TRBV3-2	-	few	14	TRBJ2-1	TGTGCCAGCAGCCAAGTCCGGCTAGCCCGGGAGCAGTTCTTC	CASSQVRLAREQFF
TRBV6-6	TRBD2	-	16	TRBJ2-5	TGTGCCAGCAGTTACGGGACTAGCGGAACCCAAGAGACCCAGTACTTC	CASSYGTSGTQETQYF
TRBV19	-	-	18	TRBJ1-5	TGTGCCAGTAGTATTCAGGGGCAGGGGATCTTCGCCAATCAGCCCCAGCATTTT	CASSIQGQGIFANQPQHF
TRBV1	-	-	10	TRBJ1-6	TGCACCAGCAGCCCCTCCTTTCTCCACTTT	CTSSPSFLHF
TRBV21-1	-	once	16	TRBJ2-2	TGTGCCAGCAGCAAAAGAGGGACAGGGGGCACCGGGGAGCTGTTTTTT	CASSKRGTGGTGELFF
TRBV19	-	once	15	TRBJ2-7	TGTGCCAGTAGTCAAGAGAACAGTGGGAGCCACGAGCAGTACTTC	CASSQENSGSHEQYF
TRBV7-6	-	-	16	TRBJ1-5	TGTGCCAGCAGCTTAGCGGTGGGCGGGGGTAATCAGCCCCAGCATTTT	CASSLAVGGGNQPQHF
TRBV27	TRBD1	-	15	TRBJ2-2	TGTGCCAGCAAAAAGCCGCAGGGGGCCACCGGGGAGCTGTTTTTT	CASKKPQGATGELFF
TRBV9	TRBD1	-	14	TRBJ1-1	TGTGCCAGCAGCACGACAGGGGGCAACACTGAAGCTTTCTTT	CASSTTGGNTEAFF
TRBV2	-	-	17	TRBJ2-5	TGTGCCAGCGGATCGGATAGGACTACTTGGGGCCAAGAGACCCAGTACTTC	CASGSDRTTWGQETQYF
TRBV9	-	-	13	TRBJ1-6	TGTGCCAGCAGCGAGGGGGACCTTTCACCCCTCCACTTT	CASSEGDLSPLHF
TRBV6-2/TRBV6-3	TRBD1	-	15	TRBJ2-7	TGTGCCAGCAGTTATGGAGCAGGACAGGGGTATAAGCAGTACTTC	CASSYGAGQGYKQYF
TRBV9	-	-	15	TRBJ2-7	TGTGCCAGCAGCGCTGGCAACGCCGCTTTCTACGAGCAGTACTTC	CASSAGNAAFYEQYF
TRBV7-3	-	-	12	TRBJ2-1	TGTGCCAGCAGCTTCGACGGGGATGAGCAGTTCTTC	CASSFDGDEQFF
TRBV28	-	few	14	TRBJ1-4	TGTGCCAGCAGTTCCCCGGACTTTAATGAAAAACTGTTTTTT	CASSSPDFNEKLFF
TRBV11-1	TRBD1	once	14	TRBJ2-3	TGTGCCAGCAGCTACAGGGGGCACACAGATACGCAGTATTTT	CASSYRGHTDTQYF
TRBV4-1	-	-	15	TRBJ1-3	TGCGCCAGCAGCCCATTCGCAGGGTCTGGAAACACCATATATTTT	CASSPFAGSGNTIYF
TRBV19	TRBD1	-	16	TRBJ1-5	TGTGCCAGCGTTATAGGTTCGGACAGGCTCAATCAGCCCCAGCATTTT	CASVIGSDRLNQPQHF
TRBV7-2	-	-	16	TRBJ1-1	TGTGCCAGCAGCTTAGCGATCTGGCAGGGTAGAACTGAAGCTTTCTTT	CASSLAIWQGRTEAFF
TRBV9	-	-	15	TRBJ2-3	TGTGCCAGCAGCGTAGTAAGCGTAGGGGCCGATACGCAGTATTTT	CASSVVSVGADTQYF
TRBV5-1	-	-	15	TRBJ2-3	TGCGCCAGCAGCTTGGCCGTTGCGGGATTAGATACGCAGTATTTT	CASSLAVAGLDTQYF
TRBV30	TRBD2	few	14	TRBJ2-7	TGTGCCTGGAATGCCCTAGCGGGACCTCTCGAGCAGTACTTC	CAWNALAGPLEQYF
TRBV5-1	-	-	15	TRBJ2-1	TGCGCCAGCAGCTTGGCGGTGGGGGCCCTCAATGAGCAGTTCTTC	CASSLAVGALNEQFF
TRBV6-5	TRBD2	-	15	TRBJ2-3	TGTGCCAGCAGGGACCCGGGACTAGACACAGATACGCAGTATTTT	CASRDPGLDTDTQYF
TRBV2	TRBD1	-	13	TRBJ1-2	TGTGCCAGCGCAGGACAGGGTGACTATGGCTACACCTTC	CASAGQGDYGYTF
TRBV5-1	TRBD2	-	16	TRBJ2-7	TGCGCCAGCAGCTTCGGACCGGGACTAGGGGGTAACGAGCAGTACTTC	CASSFGPGLGGNEQYF
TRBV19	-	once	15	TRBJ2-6	TGTGCCACTAAGACAGCCAGCTCTGGGGCCAACGTCCTGACTTTC	CATKTASSGANVLTF
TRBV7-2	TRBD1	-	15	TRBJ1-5	TGTGCCAGCAGCTTAGCGACAGGGCCACCGCCGCCCCAGCATTTT	CASSLATGPPPPQHF
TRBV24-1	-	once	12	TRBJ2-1	TGTGCCACCAGTGATAGTGGGCTTGAGCAGTTCTTC	CATSDSGLEQFF
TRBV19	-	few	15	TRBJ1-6	TGTGCCAGTAGAGGGACTCAGGGAGGTCATTCACCCCTCCACTTT	CASRGTQGGHSPLHF
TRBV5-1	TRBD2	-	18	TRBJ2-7	TGCGCCAGCAGCCCGGGACTAGCGGGAGTTCATAGGTATTACGAGCAGTACTTC	CASSPGLAGVHRYYEQYF
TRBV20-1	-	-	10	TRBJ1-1	TGCAGTGCTGGGTCTTTCGGAGATTTCTTT	CSAGSFGDFF
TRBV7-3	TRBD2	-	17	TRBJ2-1	TGTGCCAGCAGCCCCCTAATAGGCGGGAGCTCCTACAATGAGCAGTTCTTC	CASSPLIGGSSYNEQFF
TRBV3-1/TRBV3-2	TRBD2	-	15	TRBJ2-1	TGTGCCAGCAGCCTTCGACTAGCCCAAAGGGATGAGCAGTTCTTC	CASSLRLAQRDEQFF
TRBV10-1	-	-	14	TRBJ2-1	TGCGCCAGCAGTGAGCAACTGGAGGGGGCGGAGCAGTTCTTC	CASSEQLEGAEQFF
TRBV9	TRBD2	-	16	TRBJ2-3	TGTGCCAGCAGCGAACGACTAGCGGCTAGCACAGATACGCAGTATTTT	CASSERLAASTDTQYF
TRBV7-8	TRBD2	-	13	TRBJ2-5	TGTGCCAGCAGCCGGGAGGGCCAAGAGACCCAGTACTTC	CASSREGQETQYF
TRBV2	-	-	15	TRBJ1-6	TGTGCCAGCAGTGATAACAGAGCATATAATTCACCCCTCCACTTT	CASSDNRAYNSPLHF